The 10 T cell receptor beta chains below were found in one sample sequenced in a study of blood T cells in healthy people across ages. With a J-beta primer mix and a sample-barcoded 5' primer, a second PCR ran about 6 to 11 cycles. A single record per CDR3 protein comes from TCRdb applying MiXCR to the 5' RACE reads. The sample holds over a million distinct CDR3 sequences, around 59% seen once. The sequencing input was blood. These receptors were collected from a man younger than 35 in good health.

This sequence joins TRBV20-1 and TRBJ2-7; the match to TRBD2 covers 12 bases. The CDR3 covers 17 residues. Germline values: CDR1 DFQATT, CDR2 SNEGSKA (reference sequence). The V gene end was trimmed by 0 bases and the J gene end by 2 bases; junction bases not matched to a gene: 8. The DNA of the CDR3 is TGCAGTGCTAGAGATCTGAGGACTAGCGGGAAACCCTACGAGCAGTACTTC. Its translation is CSARDLRTSGKPYEQYF.

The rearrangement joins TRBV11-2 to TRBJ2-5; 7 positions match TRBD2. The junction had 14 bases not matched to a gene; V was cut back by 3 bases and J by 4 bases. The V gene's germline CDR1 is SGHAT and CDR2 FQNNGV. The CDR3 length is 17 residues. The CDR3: CASSFTTWSRGVETQYF. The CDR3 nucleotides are TGTGCCAGCAGCTTCACCACTTGGAGCCGGGGGGTAGAGACCCAGTACTTC.

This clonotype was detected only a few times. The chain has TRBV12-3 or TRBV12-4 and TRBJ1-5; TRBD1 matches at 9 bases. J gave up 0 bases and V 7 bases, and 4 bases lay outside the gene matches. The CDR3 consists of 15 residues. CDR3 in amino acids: CASTPDRGSNQPQHF. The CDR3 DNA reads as TGTGCCAGCACCCCGGACAGGGGTAGCAATCAGCCCCAGCATTTT.

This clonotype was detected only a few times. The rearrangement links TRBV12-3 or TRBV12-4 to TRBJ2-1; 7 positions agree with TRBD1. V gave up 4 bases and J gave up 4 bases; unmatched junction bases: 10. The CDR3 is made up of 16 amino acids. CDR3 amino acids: CASSSRDSRPYNEQFF. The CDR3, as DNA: TGTGCCAGCAGTTCCCGGGACAGTCGTCCTTACAATGAGCAGTTCTTC.

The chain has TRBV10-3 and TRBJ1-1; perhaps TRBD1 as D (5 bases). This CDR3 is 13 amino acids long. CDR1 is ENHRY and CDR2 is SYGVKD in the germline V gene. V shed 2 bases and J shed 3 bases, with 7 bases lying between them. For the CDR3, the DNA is TGTGCCATCAGTGAGGGGGGTGACACTGAAGCTTTCTTT. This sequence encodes CAISEGGDTEAFF.

The CDR3 loop is CASSTGDYISTDTQYF. CDR3 bases: TGCGCCAGCAGCACAGGGGACTACATTAGCACAGATACGCAGTATTTT. This chain links TRBV5-1 with TRBJ2-3; D tentatively fits TRBD1 or TRBD2 (7 bases each). From germline, CDR1 is SGHRS and CDR2 YFSETQ. This CDR3 is built from 16 residues. The ends were cut back, 4 bases at V and 0 bases at J, with 15 bases in the middle.

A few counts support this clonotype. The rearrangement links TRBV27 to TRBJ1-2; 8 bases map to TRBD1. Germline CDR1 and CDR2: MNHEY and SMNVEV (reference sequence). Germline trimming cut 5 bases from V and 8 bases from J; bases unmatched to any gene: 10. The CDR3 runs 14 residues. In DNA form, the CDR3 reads TGTGCCAGCAGTCCCCAGACAGGGGTAGAAGGCTACACCTTC. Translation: CASSPQTGVEGYTF.

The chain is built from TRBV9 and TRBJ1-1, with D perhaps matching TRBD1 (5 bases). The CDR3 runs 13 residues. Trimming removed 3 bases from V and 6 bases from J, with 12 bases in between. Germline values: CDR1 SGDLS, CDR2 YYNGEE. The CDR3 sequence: CASSGGGNSEAFF. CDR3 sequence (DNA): TGTGCCAGCAGCGGGGGGGGAAATTCTGAAGCTTTCTTT. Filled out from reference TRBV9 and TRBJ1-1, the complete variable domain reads DSGVTQTPKHLITATGQRVTLRCSPRSGDLSVYWYQQSLDQGLQFLIQYYNGEERAKGNILERFSAQQFPDLHSELNLSSLELGDSALYFCASSGGGNSEAFFGQGTRLTVV.

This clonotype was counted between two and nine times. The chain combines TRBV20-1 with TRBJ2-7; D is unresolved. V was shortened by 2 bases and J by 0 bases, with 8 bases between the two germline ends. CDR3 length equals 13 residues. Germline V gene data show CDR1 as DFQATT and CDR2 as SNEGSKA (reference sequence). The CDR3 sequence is CSARPASSYEQYF. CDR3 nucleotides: TGCAGTGCTAGACCAGCAAGCTCCTACGAGCAGTACTTC.

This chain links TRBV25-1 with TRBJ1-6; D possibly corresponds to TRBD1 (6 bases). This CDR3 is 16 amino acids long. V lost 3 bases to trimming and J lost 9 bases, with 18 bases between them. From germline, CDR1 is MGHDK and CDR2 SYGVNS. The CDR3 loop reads CASSDQTGTRSSPLHF. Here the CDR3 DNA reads TGTGCCAGCAGTGACCAAACCGGGACAAGAAGTTCACCCCTCCACTTT.